This is a list of T cell receptor beta chains from one sample in a study of OX40 agonist ivuxolimab in advanced cancers. Data came from immunoSEQ multiplex PCR; TCRdb stores just in-frame clones and leaves some out. The data contain about 96,000 clones, under 85% of them seen just once; the ten biggest clones take up under 6.5%. Sequencing was performed on CD4+ or CD8+ T cells sorted from blood, taken in a trial of the OX40 agonist ivuxolimab. The receptors were sampled from an adult with an advanced solid tumor such as melanoma, head and neck, liver or kidney cancer. Both conserved end residues are part of each CDR3. The D gene is left open where the match is weak. A row's size may be missing; if present it is once, few, many or a size class.

j_call: TRBJ1-2; v_call: TRBV19; clone_size: -; d_call: TRBD1; cdr3_aa: CASSGGTGDGYTF; cdr3_nt: TGTGCCAGTAGTGGGGGGACAGGAGATGGCTACACCTTC
j_call: TRBJ1-2; v_call: TRBV27; clone_size: -; d_call: -; cdr3_aa: CASSGQNNYGYTF; cdr3_nt: TGTGCCAGCAGTGGACAGAATAATTATGGCTACACCTTC
j_call: TRBJ2-7; v_call: TRBV2; clone_size: -; d_call: -; cdr3_aa: CASRLYEQYF; cdr3_nt: TGTGCCAGCAGACTTTACGAGCAGTACTTC
j_call: TRBJ2-7; v_call: TRBV5-1; clone_size: -; d_call: -; cdr3_aa: CASSRATTEFYEQYF; cdr3_nt: TGCGCCAGCAGCCGGGCAACTACAGAGTTCTACGAGCAGTACTTC
j_call: TRBJ1-1; v_call: TRBV28; clone_size: few; d_call: TRBD1; cdr3_aa: CASSFAGGTEAFF; cdr3_nt: TGTGCCAGCAGTTTCGCAGGGGGCACTGAAGCTTTCTTT
j_call: TRBJ1-6; v_call: TRBV7-9; clone_size: -; d_call: -; cdr3_aa: CASSLESPLHF; cdr3_nt: TGTGCCAGCAGCTTAGAATCACCCCTCCACTTT
j_call: TRBJ2-3; v_call: TRBV5-1; clone_size: -; d_call: -; cdr3_aa: CASSPPSGGLTDTQYF; cdr3_nt: TGCGCCAGCAGCCCCCCATCAGGGGGGCTGACAGATACGCAGTATTTT
j_call: TRBJ1-3; v_call: TRBV7-2; clone_size: -; d_call: -; cdr3_aa: CASSRGRGNTIYF; cdr3_nt: TGTGCCAGCAGCAGGGGGAGGGGGAACACCATATATTTT
j_call: TRBJ2-1; v_call: TRBV6-5; clone_size: -; d_call: TRBD2; cdr3_aa: CASRTSGTHNEQFF; cdr3_nt: TGTGCCAGCAGGACTAGCGGGACCCATAATGAGCAGTTCTTC
j_call: TRBJ2-1; v_call: TRBV12-5; clone_size: once; d_call: -; cdr3_aa: CASGLAVSYNEQFF; cdr3_nt: TGTGCTAGTGGCCTGGCGGTCTCCTACAATGAGCAGTTCTTC
j_call: TRBJ2-1; v_call: TRBV19; clone_size: -; d_call: TRBD2; cdr3_aa: CASSMGSGRRGAKYNEQFF; cdr3_nt: TGTGCCAGTAGTATGGGTAGCGGGAGGAGGGGGGCGAAGTACAATGAGCAGTTCTTC
j_call: TRBJ1-1; v_call: TRBV6-5; clone_size: -; d_call: TRBD1; cdr3_aa: CASSYHGTGWTEAFF; cdr3_nt: TGTGCCAGCAGTTACCACGGGACAGGGTGGACTGAAGCTTTCTTT
j_call: TRBJ2-1; v_call: TRBV5-6; clone_size: -; d_call: TRBD2; cdr3_aa: CASSLFRTSGRIDNEQFF; cdr3_nt: TGTGCCAGCAGCTTGTTTAGGACTAGCGGGAGAATTGACAATGAGCAGTTCTTC
j_call: TRBJ1-6; v_call: TRBV27; clone_size: -; d_call: -; cdr3_aa: CASSRGGGSYNSPLHF; cdr3_nt: TGTGCCAGCAGTAGAGGGGGGGGCTCCTATAATTCACCCCTCCACTTT
j_call: TRBJ1-4; v_call: TRBV2; clone_size: -; d_call: -; cdr3_aa: CAIGPGGRDNEKLFF; cdr3_nt: TGTGCCATCGGGCCCGGTGGGAGGGATAATGAAAAACTGTTTTTT
j_call: TRBJ2-2; v_call: TRBV12-5; clone_size: -; d_call: -; cdr3_aa: CASGSTKDGSSASGELFF; cdr3_nt: TGTGCTAGTGGTTCAACAAAAGACGGTTCCTCTGCCTCCGGGGAGCTGTTTTTT
j_call: TRBJ1-2; v_call: TRBV5-6; clone_size: -; d_call: -; cdr3_aa: CASSYRATNYGYTF; cdr3_nt: TGTGCCAGCAGCTACAGGGCTACTAACTATGGCTACACCTTC
j_call: TRBJ2-7; v_call: TRBV12-5; clone_size: -; d_call: -; cdr3_aa: CASGLVRRGSYEQYF; cdr3_nt: TGTGCTAGTGGTTTGGTTCGCAGGGGATCATACGAGCAGTACTTC
j_call: TRBJ2-2; v_call: TRBV18; clone_size: -; d_call: -; cdr3_aa: CASSPGPQNTGELFF; cdr3_nt: TGTGCCAGCTCACCAGGGCCCCAGAACACCGGGGAGCTGTTTTTT
j_call: TRBJ1-5; v_call: TRBV2; clone_size: -; d_call: TRBD1; cdr3_aa: CASRLTGGGQPQHF; cdr3_nt: TGTGCCAGCAGACTGACAGGGGGCGGGCAGCCCCAGCATTTT
j_call: TRBJ1-1; v_call: TRBV6-5; clone_size: once; d_call: -; cdr3_aa: CASLSVGRTFF; cdr3_nt: TGTGCCAGCCTCTCTGTTGGGAGAACTTTCTTT
j_call: TRBJ2-1; v_call: TRBV9; clone_size: -; d_call: TRBD2; cdr3_aa: CASGTSGWDEQFF; cdr3_nt: TGTGCCAGCGGGACTAGCGGATGGGATGAGCAGTTCTTC
j_call: TRBJ2-7; v_call: TRBV11-2; clone_size: -; d_call: -; cdr3_aa: CASSLEGTRLLYEQYF; cdr3_nt: TGTGCCAGCAGCTTAGAGGGCACCCGACTCTTGTACGAGCAGTACTTC
j_call: TRBJ2-7; v_call: TRBV9; clone_size: -; d_call: -; cdr3_aa: CASSVAVGAYEQYF; cdr3_nt: TGTGCCAGCAGCGTAGCTGTAGGGGCCTACGAGCAGTACTTC
j_call: TRBJ1-1; v_call: TRBV19; clone_size: -; d_call: -; cdr3_aa: CASSLLGVTGNTEAFF; cdr3_nt: TGTGCCAGTAGCCTCTTGGGAGTTACAGGGAACACTGAAGCTTTCTTT
j_call: TRBJ2-7; v_call: TRBV9; clone_size: -; d_call: TRBD2; cdr3_aa: CASSVDPVGLPLDEQYF; cdr3_nt: TGTGCCAGCAGCGTAGACCCAGTGGGACTACCCCTTGACGAGCAGTACTTC
j_call: TRBJ1-5; v_call: TRBV30; clone_size: -; d_call: -; cdr3_aa: CAWSYTGFDQPQHF; cdr3_nt: TGTGCCTGGAGTTACACAGGGTTCGATCAGCCCCAGCATTTT
j_call: TRBJ1-6; v_call: TRBV7-3; clone_size: few; d_call: -; cdr3_aa: CASSLYGSYNSPLHF; cdr3_nt: TGTGCCAGCAGCCTATATGGCTCCTATAATTCACCCCTCCACTTT
j_call: TRBJ1-5; v_call: TRBV19; clone_size: once; d_call: -; cdr3_aa: CASSIGRDPSNQPQHF; cdr3_nt: TGTGCCAGTAGTATAGGCCGGGACCCTAGCAATCAGCCCCAGCATTTT
j_call: TRBJ1-2; v_call: TRBV12-5; clone_size: -; d_call: TRBD1; cdr3_aa: CASGLGNRDRSYGYTF; cdr3_nt: TGTGCTAGTGGTTTGGGTAACCGGGACAGGTCTTATGGCTACACCTTC
j_call: TRBJ2-7; v_call: TRBV7-2; clone_size: -; d_call: -; cdr3_aa: CASSLGLGRSYEQYF; cdr3_nt: TGTGCCAGCAGCTTAGGTCTAGGACGCTCCTACGAGCAGTACTTC
j_call: TRBJ2-2; v_call: TRBV5-6; clone_size: -; d_call: TRBD2; cdr3_aa: CASSFGTSGGPNGELFF; cdr3_nt: TGTGCCAGCAGCTTCGGAACTAGCGGGGGGCCCAACGGGGAGCTGTTTTTT
j_call: TRBJ2-1; v_call: TRBV5-1; clone_size: -; d_call: -; cdr3_aa: CASSFTSGPPSSYNEQFF; cdr3_nt: TGCGCCAGCAGCTTCACATCAGGGCCCCCCAGCTCCTACAATGAGCAGTTCTTC
j_call: TRBJ2-2; v_call: TRBV5-1; clone_size: -; d_call: -; cdr3_aa: CASSPGGRTNTGELFF; cdr3_nt: TGCGCCAGCAGCCCAGGTGGGCGGACGAACACCGGGGAGCTGTTTTTT
j_call: TRBJ1-2; v_call: TRBV13; clone_size: -; d_call: TRBD1; cdr3_aa: CASSSAYRGLFGYTF; cdr3_nt: TGTGCCAGCAGTTCGGCCTACAGGGGGCTTTTTGGCTACACCTTC
j_call: TRBJ1-6; v_call: TRBV19; clone_size: -; d_call: -; cdr3_aa: CASSTSPAGNSPLHF; cdr3_nt: TGTGCCAGTAGTACCTCTCCCGCGGGGAATTCACCCCTCCACTTT
j_call: TRBJ2-3; v_call: TRBV11-3; clone_size: -; d_call: -; cdr3_aa: CASSLGQESTDTQYF; cdr3_nt: TGTGCCAGCAGCTTAGGTCAGGAAAGCACAGATACGCAGTATTTT
j_call: TRBJ2-3; v_call: TRBV11-3; clone_size: -; d_call: -; cdr3_aa: CASSPLGVADTQYF; cdr3_nt: TGTGCCAGCAGCCCTCTCGGGGTTGCAGATACGCAGTATTTT
j_call: TRBJ2-4; v_call: TRBV15; clone_size: -; d_call: -; cdr3_aa: CATSRDLTLTLTLAKNIQYF; cdr3_nt: TGTGCCACCAGCAGAGACCTCACCCTCACCCTGACCTTAGCCAAAAACATTCAGTACTTC
j_call: TRBJ1-6; v_call: TRBV4-3; clone_size: -; d_call: -; cdr3_aa: CASSLLADSPLHF; cdr3_nt: TGCGCCAGCAGCCTTCTTGCCGATTCACCCCTCCACTTT
j_call: TRBJ1-1; v_call: TRBV4-1; clone_size: -; d_call: -; cdr3_aa: CASSQEYTRGEAFF; cdr3_nt: TGCGCCAGCAGCCAAGAGTACACAAGGGGTGAAGCTTTCTTT
j_call: TRBJ2-7; v_call: TRBV29-1; clone_size: -; d_call: TRBD1; cdr3_aa: CSVEGTGPYEQYF; cdr3_nt: TGCAGCGTTGAAGGGACAGGTCCCTACGAGCAGTACTTC
j_call: TRBJ1-5; v_call: TRBV18; clone_size: -; d_call: TRBD1; cdr3_aa: CASSQGQGSSKPQHF; cdr3_nt: TGTGCCAGCTCGCAGGGACAGGGGTCGAGTAAGCCCCAGCATTTT
j_call: TRBJ2-1; v_call: TRBV11-2; clone_size: -; d_call: TRBD2; cdr3_aa: CASSLILRTSGVVGGEQFF; cdr3_nt: TGTGCCAGCAGCTTGATCCTCAGGACTAGCGGGGTCGTCGGCGGTGAGCAGTTCTTC
j_call: TRBJ1-2; v_call: TRBV6-4; clone_size: -; d_call: -; cdr3_aa: CASRHSPPFTRTCGYTF; cdr3_nt: TGTGCCAGCAGGCACTCGCCACCCTTCACACGGACTTGTGGCTACACCTTC
j_call: TRBJ2-5; v_call: TRBV5-1; clone_size: once; d_call: -; cdr3_aa: CASRVPLGAQETQYF; cdr3_nt: TGCGCCAGCAGGGTCCCCCTCGGGGCCCAAGAGACCCAGTACTTC
j_call: TRBJ2-1; v_call: TRBV20-1; clone_size: -; d_call: -; cdr3_aa: CSATTRNEQFF; cdr3_nt: TGCAGTGCTACGACGCGCAATGAGCAGTTCTTC
j_call: TRBJ1-2; v_call: TRBV5-3; clone_size: -; d_call: -; cdr3_aa: CARSLTYGYTF; cdr3_nt: TGTGCCAGAAGCTTAACCTATGGCTACACCTTC
j_call: TRBJ1-6; v_call: TRBV25-1; clone_size: few; d_call: TRBD1; cdr3_aa: CASRTGGHNSPLHF; cdr3_nt: TGTGCCAGCAGAACAGGGGGACATAATTCACCCCTCCACTTT
j_call: TRBJ1-2; v_call: TRBV7-2; clone_size: -; d_call: -; cdr3_aa: CASSLERVGGYTF; cdr3_nt: TGTGCCAGCAGCTTAGAGCGGGTAGGGGGCTACACCTTC
j_call: TRBJ1-2; v_call: TRBV5-6; clone_size: -; d_call: -; cdr3_aa: CASSLEQYGYTF; cdr3_nt: TGTGCCAGCAGCTTGGAGCAGTATGGCTACACCTTC
j_call: TRBJ2-2; v_call: TRBV4-3; clone_size: once; d_call: TRBD2; cdr3_aa: CASSSGGITGELFF; cdr3_nt: TGCGCCAGCAGTAGCGGGGGAATCACCGGGGAGCTGTTTTTT
j_call: TRBJ1-2; v_call: TRBV19; clone_size: -; d_call: TRBD1; cdr3_aa: CASSPTPLTGDYGYTF; cdr3_nt: TGTGCCAGTAGTCCTACCCCTCTGACAGGGGACTATGGCTACACCTTC
j_call: TRBJ2-4; v_call: TRBV5-6; clone_size: once; d_call: TRBD1; cdr3_aa: CASSFGQGEYIQYF; cdr3_nt: TGTGCCAGCAGCTTCGGCCAGGGGGAATACATTCAGTACTTC
j_call: TRBJ1-1; v_call: TRBV9; clone_size: -; d_call: -; cdr3_aa: CASSVAGGEAFF; cdr3_nt: TGTGCCAGCAGCGTAGCTGGGGGCGAAGCTTTCTTT
j_call: TRBJ1-4; v_call: TRBV6-5; clone_size: -; d_call: -; cdr3_aa: CASSYGAGNEKLFF; cdr3_nt: TGTGCCAGCAGTTATGGGGCAGGGAATGAAAAACTGTTTTTT